This T cell receptor (beta chain) came from a study of shared clonotypes between healthy human individuals. Whole-study context: The plates for each donor numbered three CD4 naive, three CD4 memory, two CD8 naive and one CD8 memory.

The CDR3 has 15 residues. CDR1 and CDR2 from the germline V gene are SEHNR and FQNEAQ (reference sequence). The V end was cut by 5 bases, the J end by 4 bases, with 17 bases between. On this clone itself: Antigen specificity is unknown.

The table came from immunoSEQ multiplex PCR; TCRdb's copy has only in-frame clones and leaves some out. The repertoire holds about 2.2 million clones, with over 85% as singletons. Terminally differentiated effector memory CD45RA+ cells were left out of the naive CD8 fraction, which was CD45RO-negative and positively selected for CCR7. Study results and caveats: The low donor count limited represented genetic and exposure-history diversity. A generally larger estimated richness was seen in naive subsets than in memory subsets.

The chain recombines TRBV7-9 with TRBJ1-2, with a tentative D call TRBD1 (6 bases). The clonotype comes from a man between 18 and 29 years old in good health. Some clones in this sample may be carry-over from other donors' samples. The specimen was naive CD8+ T cells from PBMCs. CDR3: CASSTEDSNAYGYTF. The CDR3 DNA reads as TGTGCCAGCAGCACGGAGGACAGTAACGCCTATGGCTACACCTTC.